These 10 T cell receptor beta chains originate from one sample sequenced in a study of cytomegalovirus exposure and HLA in healthy donors. Sequenced by immunoSEQ multiplex PCR; TCRdb stores in-frame clones only, minus some. The sample lists about 360,000 clones, 80% to 90% occurring once. Sequencing input: PBMCs. The receptors here all came from a woman aged 18-29 years in good health and CMV-seronegative.

The V call is TRBV7-6, the J call TRBJ2-1, with 9 bases fitting TRBD2. The CDR3 has 17 residues. V was pared by 2 bases and J by 6 bases, with 11 bases of the junction left unmatched. Germline V CDR1 and CDR2: SGHVS, FNYEAQ. CDR3 protein: CASSLIRAGGHSNEQFF. CDR3 coding DNA: TGTGCCAGCAGCTTAATCAGGGCGGGGGGGCACAGCAATGAGCAGTTCTTC.

The chain is built from TRBV7-8 and TRBJ2-7, with unresolved D. The V end was cut by 0 bases, the J end by 0 bases, with 6 bases between. This CDR3 is built from 14 residues. Germline CDR1 reads SGHVS; CDR2 reads FQNEAQ. CDR3 coding DNA: TGTGCCAGCAGCTTAGCGGCCTTCTCCTACGAGCAGTACTTC. Its translation: CASSLAAFSYEQYF.

The V call is TRBV29-1, the J call TRBJ1-1; D not resolved. The germline V gene has CDR1 SQVTM and CDR2 ANQGSEA. This CDR3 has 13 amino acids. V dropped 6 bases and J dropped 3 bases, with 14 bases sitting between them. The CDR3 DNA sequence: TGCAGCGTCACCATTAACCGGGACACTGAAGCTTTCTTT. This gives the protein CSVTINRDTEAFF. Using reference TRBV29-1 and TRBJ1-1 for the parts outside the CDR3, the full variable domain is SAVISQKPSRDICQRGTSLTIQCQVDSQVTMMFWYRQQPGQSLTLIATANQGSEATYESGFVIDKFPISRPNLTFSTLTVSNMSPEDSSIYLCSVTINRDTEAFFGQGTRLTVV.

This chain connects TRBV4-1 to TRBJ1-1, with D unresolved. CDR1 MGHRA and CDR2 YSYEKL come from the germline V gene. Trimming took 5 bases from V and 3 from J, leaving 10 bases between them. This CDR3 is built from 13 residues. The CDR3 here is CASSTPGDTEAFF. The DNA of the CDR3 is TGCGCCAGCAGCACGCCGGGAGACACTGAAGCTTTCTTT.

The rearrangement joins TRBV7-9 to TRBJ1-5, with D unresolved. CDR3 size: 15 residues. Germline values: CDR1 SEHNR, CDR2 FQNEAQ (reference sequence). With 1 base removed from V and 0 bases from J, the gap between germline ends came to 7 bases. DNA of the CDR3: TGTGCCAGCAGCTTAGATGGAGATAGCAATCAGCCCCAGCATTTT. Translating it yields CASSLDGDSNQPQHF.

The chain is built from TRBV2 and TRBJ1-2; no firm D call. The CDR3 spans 14 residues. Germline V lookup: CDR1 SNHLY, CDR2 FYNNEI. The germline V and J ends were trimmed by 0 bases and 2 bases, with 7 bases remaining between them. The CDR3 bases are TGTGCCAGCAGTGAAGCGGTCAGGAACTATGGCTACACCTTC. Translation: CASSEAVRNYGYTF.

The chain carries TRBV19 and TRBJ2-7; TRBD1 agrees at 8 bases. V shed 6 bases, J shed 2 bases, and the junction held 9 bases outside the gene matches. The V gene's germline CDR1 is LNHDA and CDR2 SQIVND (reference sequence). The CDR3 sequence is 15 residues long. The DNA of the CDR3 is TGTGCCAGTAGCCATCCCGGGACAGGAGCCTACGAGCAGTACTTC. It translates to CASSHPGTGAYEQYF. The variable domain in full, with the rest retrieved from reference TRBV19 and TRBJ2-7, is DGGITQSPKYLFRKEGQNVTLSCEQNLNHDAMYWYRQDPGQGLRLIYYSQIVNDFQKGDIAEGYSVSREKKESFPLTVTSAQKNPTAFYLCASSHPGTGAYEQYFGPGTRLTVT.

The V call is TRBV5-6, the J call TRBJ2-1; weak D call: TRBD2 (5 bases). V was trimmed by 6 bases and J by 0 bases, leaving 16 bases between them. The germline CDR1 and CDR2 sequences are SGHDT and YYEEEE. The CDR3 loop spans 16 amino acids. CDR3 nucleotides: TGTGCCAGCATCCAACTAGGAGCGGACTCCTACAATGAGCAGTTCTTC. It is translated as CASIQLGADSYNEQFF.

The rearrangement joins TRBV2 to TRBJ2-7; a weak D match, TRBD1 (6 bases). The CDR3 covers 13 residues. V was trimmed by 6 bases and J by 0 bases, leaving 9 bases between them. Germline assignment: CDR1 SNHLY and CDR2 FYNNEI. CDR3 protein: CASSGTSSYEQYF. CDR3 nucleotides: TGTGCCAGCAGCGGGACAAGCTCCTACGAGCAGTACTTC.

In this sample, this clone turned up a few times. The CDR3 loop is CASQRGYQPQHF. CDR3 in DNA: TGTGCCAGCCAGAGGGGGTATCAGCCCCAGCATTTT. The chain joins TRBV28 to TRBJ1-5; D may be TRBD1 (6 bases). Germline CDR1 reads MDHEN; CDR2 reads SYDVKM. The CDR3 contains 12 residues. The V and J ends lost 8 bases and 5 bases respectively, with 10 bases between them.